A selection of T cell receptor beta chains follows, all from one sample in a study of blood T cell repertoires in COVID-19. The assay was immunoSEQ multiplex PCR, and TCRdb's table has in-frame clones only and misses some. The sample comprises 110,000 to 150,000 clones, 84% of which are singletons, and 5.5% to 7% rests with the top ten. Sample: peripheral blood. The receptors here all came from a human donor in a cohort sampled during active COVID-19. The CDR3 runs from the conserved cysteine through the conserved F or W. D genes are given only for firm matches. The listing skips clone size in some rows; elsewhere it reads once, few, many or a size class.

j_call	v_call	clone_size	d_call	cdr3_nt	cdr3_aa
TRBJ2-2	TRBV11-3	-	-	TGTGCCAGCAGCTTACAGGGCTTAAACACCGGGGAGCTGTTTTTT	CASSLQGLNTGELFF
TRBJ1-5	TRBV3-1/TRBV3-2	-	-	TGTGCCAGCAGCCAAGATCTAGGCAGCTCTCAGCCCCAGCATTTT	CASSQDLGSSQPQHF
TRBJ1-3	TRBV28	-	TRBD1	TGTGCCCACAGGGGGGACGTTACGGGGACTGGAAACACCATATATTTT	CAHRGDVTGTGNTIYF
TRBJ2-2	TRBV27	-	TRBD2	TGTGCCAGCAGTTTACTAGCGGGGGGTATTAACACCGGGGAGCTGTTTTTT	CASSLLAGGINTGELFF
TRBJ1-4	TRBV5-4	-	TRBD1	TGTGCCAGCAGCTTAGACAGGGAAACAACTAATGAAAAACTGTTTTTT	CASSLDRETTNEKLFF
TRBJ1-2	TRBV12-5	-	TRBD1	TGTGCTAGTGGCCCCCAGGAGACAGGGGGTGAACAAGGCGGCTACACCTTC	CASGPQETGGEQGGYTF
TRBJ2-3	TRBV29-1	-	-	TGCAGCGTGCCCAGGACAACGACGAACACAGATACGCAGTATTTT	CSVPRTTTNTDTQYF
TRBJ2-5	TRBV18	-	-	TGTGCCAGCTCACCGGAGGGCATCTACCGGCAGACTCAAGAGACCCAGTACTTC	CASSPEGIYRQTQETQYF
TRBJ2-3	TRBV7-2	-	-	TGTGCCAGCAGCTTATTCATAGATACGCAGTATTTT	CASSLFIDTQYF
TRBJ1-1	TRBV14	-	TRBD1	TGTGCCAGCAGCCAACTACAGGGGACTGAAGCTTTCTTT	CASSQLQGTEAFF
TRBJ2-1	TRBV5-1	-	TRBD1	TGCGCCAGCAGCCAGGACAGGAACAATGAGCAGTTCTTC	CASSQDRNNEQFF
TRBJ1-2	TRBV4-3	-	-	TGCGCCAGCACAATAGGGGGGGACTATGGCTACACCTTC	CASTIGGDYGYTF
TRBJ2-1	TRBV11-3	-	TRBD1	TGTGCCAGCAGCTTTGACTGGGGGACAGGACACGAGCAGTTCTTC	CASSFDWGTGHEQFF
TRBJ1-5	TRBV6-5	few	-	TGTGCCAGCAGTTACTCGAGGGAGACCCGACAGCCCCAGCATTTT	CASSYSRETRQPQHF
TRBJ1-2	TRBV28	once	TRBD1	TGTGCCAGCAGTTTAACGGACAGGGGGCTCACCTTC	CASSLTDRGLTF
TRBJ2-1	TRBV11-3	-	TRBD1	TGTGCCAGCAGCTCCAGACAGGGGTATACGAATGAGCAGTTCTTC	CASSSRQGYTNEQFF
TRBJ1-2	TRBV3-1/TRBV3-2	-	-	TGTGCCAGCAGCCATACGGAGGGTGGCTACACCTTC	CASSHTEGGYTF
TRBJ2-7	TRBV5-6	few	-	TGTGCCAGCAGCTTGTCTGGCACCTACGAGCAGTACTTC	CASSLSGTYEQYF
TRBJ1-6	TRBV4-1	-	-	TGCGCCAGCAGCCAAGATATATCCGGAGGGGTCGGAATTAATTCACCCCTCCACTTT	CASSQDISGGVGINSPLHF
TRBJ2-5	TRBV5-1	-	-	TGCGCCAGCAGCTTGGTGGGCAGGGTGGGACAAGAGACCCAGTACTTC	CASSLVGRVGQETQYF
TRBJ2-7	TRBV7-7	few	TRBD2	TGTGCTAGCAGCCCGGGACTAGCGGGGGATTACGAGCAGTACTTC	CASSPGLAGDYEQYF
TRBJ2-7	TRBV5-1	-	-	TGCGCCAGCAGACAGGGCGCTCCATCCTACGAGCAGTACTTC	CASRQGAPSYEQYF
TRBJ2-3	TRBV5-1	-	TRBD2	TGCGCCAGCAGCTCGACCAGCGGGGGGGTGACAGATACGCAGTATTTT	CASSSTSGGVTDTQYF
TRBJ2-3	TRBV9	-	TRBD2	TGTGCCAGCAGCGTAAGCGGGGGGGCCGTAGATACGCAGTATTTT	CASSVSGGAVDTQYF
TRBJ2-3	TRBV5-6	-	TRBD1	TGTGCCAGCAGCAAAACAGGGGGACGTACAGATACGCAGTATTTT	CASSKTGGRTDTQYF
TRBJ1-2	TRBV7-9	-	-	TGTGCCAGCAGCTTAGGTCCGGGGGACCCTGCTAACTATGGCTACACCTTC	CASSLGPGDPANYGYTF
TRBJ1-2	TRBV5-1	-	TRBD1	TGCGCCAGCAGCTCAATCCCAAGACAGGGAGACTATGGCTACACCTTC	CASSSIPRQGDYGYTF
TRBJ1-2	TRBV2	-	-	TGTGCCAGCAGTGAATCGGACAGCGCATCAGCTAACTATGGCTACACCTTC	CASSESDSASANYGYTF
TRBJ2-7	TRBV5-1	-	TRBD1	TGCGCCAGCAGCTTGCGTTCCCATACAGGGACAGCCTCCTACGAGCAGTACTTC	CASSLRSHTGTASYEQYF
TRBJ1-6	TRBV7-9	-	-	TGTGCCAGCAGCTTACAGGGATCACCCCTCCACTTT	CASSLQGSPLHF
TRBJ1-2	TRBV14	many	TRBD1	TGTGCCAGCAGCCAAGAGGGCGATTTAGGGGGCGGTGGATATGGCTACACCTTC	CASSQEGDLGGGGYGYTF